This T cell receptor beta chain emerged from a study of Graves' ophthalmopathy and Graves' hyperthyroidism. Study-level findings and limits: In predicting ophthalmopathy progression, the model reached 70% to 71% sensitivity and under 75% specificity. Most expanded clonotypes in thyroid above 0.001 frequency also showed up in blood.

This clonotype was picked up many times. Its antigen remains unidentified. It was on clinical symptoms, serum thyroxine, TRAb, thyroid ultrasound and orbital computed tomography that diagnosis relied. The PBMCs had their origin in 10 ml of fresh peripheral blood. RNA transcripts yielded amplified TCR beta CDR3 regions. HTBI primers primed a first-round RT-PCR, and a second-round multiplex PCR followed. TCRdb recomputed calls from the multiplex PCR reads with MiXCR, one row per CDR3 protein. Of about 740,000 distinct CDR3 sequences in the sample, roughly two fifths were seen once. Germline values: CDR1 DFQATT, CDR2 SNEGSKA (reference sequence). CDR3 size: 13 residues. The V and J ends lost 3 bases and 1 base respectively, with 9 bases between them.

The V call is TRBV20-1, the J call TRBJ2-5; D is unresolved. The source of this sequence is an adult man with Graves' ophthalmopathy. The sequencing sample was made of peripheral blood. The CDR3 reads CSASRPGQETQYF. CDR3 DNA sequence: TGCAGTGCTAGTAGGCCAGGCCAAGAGACCCAGTACTTC.